This T cell receptor beta chain is from a study of blood T cell repertoires in COVID-19. This clone was seen only a few times. Trimming stripped 0 bases from V and 5 bases from J, with 13 bases between. The germline CDR1 and CDR2 sequences are SEHNR and FQNEAQ (reference sequence). The CDR3 has 15 residues. Here immunoSEQ multiplex PCR was the method, and the copy in TCRdb shows in-frame clones only, minus some. The sample contains about 80,000 clones, approximately 76% of which appear only once. The sequence was collected from a man between 65 and 85 years old with active or convalescent COVID-19. V gene TRBV7-9 combines with J gene TRBJ2-5; a possible D gene is TRBD1 (5 bases). The specimen sequenced was peripheral blood. The CDR3 bases are TGTGCCAGCAGCTTAGCTAATTCCAGGGCTGAGACCCAGTACTTC. It translates to CASSLANSRAETQYF.